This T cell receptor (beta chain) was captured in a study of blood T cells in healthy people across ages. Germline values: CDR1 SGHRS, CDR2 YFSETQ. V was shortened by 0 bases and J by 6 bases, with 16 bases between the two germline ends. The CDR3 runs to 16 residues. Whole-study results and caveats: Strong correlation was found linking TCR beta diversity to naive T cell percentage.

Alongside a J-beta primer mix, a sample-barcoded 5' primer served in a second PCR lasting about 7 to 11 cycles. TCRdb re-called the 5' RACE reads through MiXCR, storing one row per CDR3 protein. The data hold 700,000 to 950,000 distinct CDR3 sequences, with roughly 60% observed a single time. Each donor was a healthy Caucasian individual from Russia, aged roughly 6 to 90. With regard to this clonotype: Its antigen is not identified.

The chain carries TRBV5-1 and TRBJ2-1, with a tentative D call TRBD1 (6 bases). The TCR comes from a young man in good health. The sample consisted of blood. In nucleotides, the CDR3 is TGCGCCAGCAGCTTGGCTGCGCAGGGGAAGAGCAATGAGCAGTTCTTC. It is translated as CASSLAAQGKSNEQFF. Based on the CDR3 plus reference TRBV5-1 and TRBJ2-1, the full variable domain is KAGVTQTPRYLIKTRGQQVTLSCSPISGHRSVSWYQQTPGQGLQFLFEYFSETQRNKGNFPGRFSGRQFSNSRSEMNVSTLELGDSALYLCASSLAAQGKSNEQFFGPGTRLTVL.